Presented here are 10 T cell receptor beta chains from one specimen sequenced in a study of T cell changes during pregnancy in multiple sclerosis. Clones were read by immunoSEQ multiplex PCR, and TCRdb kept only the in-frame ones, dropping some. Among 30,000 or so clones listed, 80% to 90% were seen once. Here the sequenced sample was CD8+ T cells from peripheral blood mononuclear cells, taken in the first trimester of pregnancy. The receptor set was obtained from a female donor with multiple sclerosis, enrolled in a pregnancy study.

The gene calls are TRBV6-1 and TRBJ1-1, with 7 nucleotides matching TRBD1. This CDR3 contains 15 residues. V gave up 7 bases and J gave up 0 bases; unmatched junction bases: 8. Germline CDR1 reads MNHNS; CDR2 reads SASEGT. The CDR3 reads CASTQGGLMNTEAFF. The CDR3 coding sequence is TGTGCCAGCACCCAGGGGGGCCTCATGAACACTGAAGCTTTCTTT.

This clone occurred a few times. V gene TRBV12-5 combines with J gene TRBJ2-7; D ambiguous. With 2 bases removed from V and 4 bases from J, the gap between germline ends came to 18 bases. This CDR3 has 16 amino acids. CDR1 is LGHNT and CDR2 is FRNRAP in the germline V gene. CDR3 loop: CASGLWSRGRMYEQYF. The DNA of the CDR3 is TGTGCTAGTGGTTTGTGGTCCAGAGGTAGGATGTACGAGCAGTACTTC.

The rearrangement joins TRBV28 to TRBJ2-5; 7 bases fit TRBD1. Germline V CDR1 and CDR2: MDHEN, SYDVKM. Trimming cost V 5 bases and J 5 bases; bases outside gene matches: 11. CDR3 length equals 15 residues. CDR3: CASSAYRGIRETQYF. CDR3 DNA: TGTGCCAGCAGTGCGTACAGGGGCATCCGGGAGACCCAGTACTTC. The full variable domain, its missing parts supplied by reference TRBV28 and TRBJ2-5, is DVKVTQSSRYLVKRTGEKVFLECVQDMDHENMFWYRQDPGLGLRLIYFSYDVKMKEKGDIPEGYSVSREKKERFSLILESASTNQTSMYLCASSAYRGIRETQYFGPGTRLLVL.

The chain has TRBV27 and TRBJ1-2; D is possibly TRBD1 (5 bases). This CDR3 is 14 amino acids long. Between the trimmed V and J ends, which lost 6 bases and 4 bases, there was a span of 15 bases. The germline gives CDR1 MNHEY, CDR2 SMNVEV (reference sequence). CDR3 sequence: CASSPSGLIYGYTF. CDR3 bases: TGTGCCAGCAGCCCATCGGGACTGATCTATGGCTACACCTTC.

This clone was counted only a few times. The CDR3 DNA reads TGTGCCAGTAGTATCGGCGCGGGACAGGGTACCGAGCAGTACTTC. It specifies CASSIGAGQGTEQYF. The rearrangement links TRBV19 to TRBJ2-7; 9 bases agree with TRBD1. In germline, CDR1 is LNHDA, CDR2 SQIVND (reference sequence). Trimming cost V 3 bases and J 6 bases; bases outside gene matches: 9. The CDR3 spans 15 residues.

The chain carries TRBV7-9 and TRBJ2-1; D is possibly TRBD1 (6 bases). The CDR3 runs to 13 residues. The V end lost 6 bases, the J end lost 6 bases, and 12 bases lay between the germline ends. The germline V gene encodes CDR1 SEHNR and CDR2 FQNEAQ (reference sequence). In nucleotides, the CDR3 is TGTGCCAGCAGGTTTGGGGACACCAATGAGCAGTTCTTC. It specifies CASRFGDTNEQFF.

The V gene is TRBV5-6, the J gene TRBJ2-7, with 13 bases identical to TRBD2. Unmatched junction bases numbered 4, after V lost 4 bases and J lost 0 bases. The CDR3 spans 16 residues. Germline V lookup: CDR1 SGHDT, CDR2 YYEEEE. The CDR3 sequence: CASSLGTSGNSYEQYF. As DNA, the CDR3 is TGTGCCAGCAGCCTCGGGACTAGCGGGAACTCCTACGAGCAGTACTTC.

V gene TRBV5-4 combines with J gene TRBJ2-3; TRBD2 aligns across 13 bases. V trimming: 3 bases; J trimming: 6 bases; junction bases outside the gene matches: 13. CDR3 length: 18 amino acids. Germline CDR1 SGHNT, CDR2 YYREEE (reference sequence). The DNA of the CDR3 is TGTGCCAGCAGCTCAACTAGCGGGGGGGCCCCCGGGATGGATACGCAGTATTTT. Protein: CASSSTSGGAPGMDTQYF.

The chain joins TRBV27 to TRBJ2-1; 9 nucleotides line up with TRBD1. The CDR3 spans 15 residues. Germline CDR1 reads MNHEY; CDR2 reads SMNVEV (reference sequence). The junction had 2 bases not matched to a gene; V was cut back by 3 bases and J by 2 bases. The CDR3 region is CASSFNRGPYNEQFF. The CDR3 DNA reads TGTGCCAGCAGTTTTAACAGGGGGCCCTACAATGAGCAGTTCTTC.

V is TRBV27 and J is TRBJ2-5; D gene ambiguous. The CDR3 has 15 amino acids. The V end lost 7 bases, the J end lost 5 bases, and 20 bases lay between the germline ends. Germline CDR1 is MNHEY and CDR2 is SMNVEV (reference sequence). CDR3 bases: TGTGCCAGCACCCCCCGACCAGGTATCGCGGAGACCCAGTACTTC. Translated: CASTPRPGIAETQYF.